Listed here are 18 T cell receptor beta chains from one sample, sequenced in a study of CD8 T cells in Susac syndrome. Reverse transcription of about 0.5 to 1 ug RNA used random hexamers. TCRdb reprocessed the immunoSEQ multiplex PCR reads via MiXCR and lists one record per CDR3 protein. This table holds about 130,000 distinct CDR3 sequences, approximately 89% found once. The sequenced material came from CD8+ T cells from PBMCs. The receptor set was obtained from a human donor with multiple sclerosis.

The chain recombines TRBV7-8 with TRBJ2-3; D not certain. With 0 bases removed from V and 4 bases from J, the gap between germline ends came to 8 bases. CDR1 and CDR2 from the germline V gene are SGHVS and FQNEAQ. This CDR3 is built from 14 residues. This CDR3 is CASSLAPVPDTQYF. The DNA for the CDR3 is TGTGCCAGCAGCTTAGCGCCGGTCCCAGATACGCAGTATTTT.

The gene calls are TRBV7-9 and TRBJ2-1, with 8 bases fitting TRBD2. CDR3 size: 14 residues. Germline V gives CDR1 SEHNR, CDR2 FQNEAQ (reference sequence). J gave up 9 bases and V 5 bases, and 9 bases lay outside the gene matches. The DNA for the CDR3 is TGTGCCAGCAGCCAGGGACTAGATCGGCCTGAGCAGTTCTTC. As protein: CASSQGLDRPEQFF.

Points on this clonotype: Relative to the germline gene, one junction end is altered; a read error may explain this. The rearrangement joins TRBV29-1 to TRBJ2-5, with D tentatively TRBD1 or TRBD2 (6 bases each). The CDR3 has 13 residues. CDR1 and CDR2 from the germline V gene are SQVTM and ANQGSEA. The CDR3 nucleotides are TGCAGCGTTGAAAGGGGGGCAGAAGAGACCCAGTGCTTC. Its translation is CSVERGAEETQCF.

This clonotype was seen a handful of times. The genes are TRBV12-3 or TRBV12-4 and TRBJ2-7; 8 nucleotides line up with TRBD1. The CDR3 extends over 15 amino acids. Germline trimming cut 4 bases from V and 6 bases from J; bases unmatched to any gene: 11. The CDR3 loop reads CASSSPGQGVFEQYF. CDR3 bases: TGTGCCAGCAGTTCACCCGGACAGGGCGTCTTCGAGCAGTACTTC.

The chain joins TRBV24-1 to TRBJ2-7, with D uncertain. CDR1 is KGHDR, CDR2 SFDVKD, per germline. The V end was cut by 5 bases, the J end by 5 bases, with 9 bases between. There are 12 residues in the CDR3. In DNA form, the CDR3 reads TGTGCCACCAGTGGGCGGTCGGACGAGCAGTACTTC. It specifies CATSGRSDEQYF.

This clonotype was seen only a few times. This sequence joins TRBV27 and TRBJ1-2; the D is unclear. Trimming cost V 0 bases and J 4 bases, with 6 bases left between them. Germline V gives CDR1 MNHEY, CDR2 SMNVEV (reference sequence). CDR3 size: 13 residues. CDR3 DNA: TGTGCCAGCAGTTTATCTGGGCCCTATGGCTACACCTTC. Amino acids: CASSLSGPYGYTF.

The J gene is TRBJ2-4, the V gene TRBV3-1, with a tentative D call TRBD1 (6 bases). From germline, CDR1 is LGHDT and CDR2 YNNKEL (reference sequence). The length of the CDR3 is 15 residues. V dropped 1 base and J dropped 6 bases, with 13 bases sitting between them. CDR3 sequence reads: CASSQGEGVLNIQYF. DNA for the CDR3: TGTGCCAGCAGCCAAGGAGAGGGGGTTTTAAACATTCAGTACTTC.

V and J are TRBV28 and TRBJ2-5; 7 positions match TRBD2. V shed 5 bases, J shed 4 bases, and the junction held 7 bases outside the gene matches. Germline CDR1 MDHEN, CDR2 SYDVKM. The CDR3 is 14 residues long. This CDR3 reads CASSLGLVRETQYF. DNA for the CDR3: TGTGCCAGCAGTCTCGGACTAGTGCGAGAGACCCAGTACTTC.

This chain connects TRBV13 to TRBJ2-5; tentative D call: TRBD1 (6 bases). Trimming pared 5 bases from V and 5 bases from J, leaving 12 bases between. This CDR3 is 13 amino acids long. From germline, CDR1 is PRHDT and CDR2 FYEKMQ (reference sequence). Here the CDR3 DNA reads TGTGCCAGCAGCATCACAGGGCTTGAGACCCAGTACTTC. Protein sequence: CASSITGLETQYF.

This clonotype has only one observation. This chain joins TRBV7-2 and TRBJ2-2, with D hard to call. Per the germline V gene, CDR1 is SGHTA and CDR2 is FQGNSA. The ends were cut back, 5 bases at V and 0 bases at J, with 7 bases in the middle. The CDR3 length is 14 residues. The CDR3 loop reads CASSVYTNTGELFF. DNA of the CDR3: TGTGCCAGCAGCGTATATACGAACACCGGGGAGCTGTTTTTT.

This sequence joins TRBV27 and TRBJ2-1; no clear D gene. Trimming removed 6 bases at V and 7 bases at J, with 13 bases between. CDR1 and CDR2 from the germline V gene are MNHEY and SMNVEV (reference sequence). This CDR3 is built from 13 residues. The CDR3 DNA is TGTGCCAGCAGCGCAATCCCGGAGAATGAGCAGTTCTTC. Protein: CASSAIPENEQFF.

The genes are TRBV30 and TRBJ2-1; weak D call: TRBD2 (5 bases). Germline loops: CDR1 GTSNPN, CDR2 SVGIG (reference sequence). V lost 2 bases, J lost 0 bases, and 8 bases lay in between. The CDR3 totals 14 residues. CDR3 DNA sequence: TGTGCCTGGAGTCAGACTATCTCCTACAATGAGCAGTTCTTC. This encodes CAWSQTISYNEQFF.

The rearrangement uses TRBV19 and TRBJ2-2; D remains ambiguous. CDR3 length equals 15 residues. The V end lost 10 bases, the J end lost 2 bases, and 17 bases lay between the germline ends. CDR1 and CDR2 (germline): LNHDA, SQIVND (reference sequence). The CDR3 DNA is TGTGCCACTCTCTCTAGGAAAACCAACACCGGGGAGCTGTTTTTT. This gives the protein CATLSRKTNTGELFF.

This chain joins TRBV12-3 or TRBV12-4 and TRBJ2-7; 7 bases are a match to TRBD2. V lost 6 bases and J lost 6; bases outside the gene matches: 8. This CDR3 spans 13 amino acids. The CDR3 sequence is CASSLLAVSEQYF. Written as DNA, the CDR3 is TGTGCCAGCAGCTTGCTAGCGGTCAGCGAGCAGTACTTC.

The chain links TRBV5-1 to TRBJ1-2, with D possibly being TRBD1 (5 bases). Germline CDR1 is SGHRS and CDR2 is YFSETQ. The CDR3 length is 13 residues. The germline V and J ends were trimmed by 1 base and 4 bases, with 8 bases remaining between them. The CDR3: CASSLQGSYGYTF. The DNA of the CDR3 is TGCGCCAGCAGCTTGCAGGGAAGCTATGGCTACACCTTC.

The chain uses TRBV6-5 and TRBJ1-1; 7 bases line up with TRBD1. From germline, CDR1 is MNHEY and CDR2 SVGAGI. Trimming took 2 bases from V and 4 from J; bases not matched to a gene: 4. The CDR3 has 14 residues. CDR3 region: CASSYTGVGTEAFF. CDR3 in DNA: TGTGCCAGCAGTTACACAGGGGTAGGCACTGAAGCTTTCTTT.

This chain uses TRBV7-9 with TRBJ2-1, with unresolved D. Germline V lookup: CDR1 SEHNR, CDR2 FQNEAQ (reference sequence). V lost 5 bases to trimming and J lost 2 bases, with 16 bases between them. There are 16 residues in the CDR3. The CDR3 region is CASSTPRRLPYNEQFF. The CDR3 nucleotides read TGTGCCAGCAGCACCCCCCGGCGGTTACCCTACAATGAGCAGTTCTTC.

The chain employs TRBV27 and TRBJ2-1; TRBD2 matches at 12 bases. Germline V gives CDR1 MNHEY, CDR2 SMNVEV (reference sequence). Losses at the gene ends were 5 bases for V and 0 bases for J; bases not matched to a gene: 5. This CDR3 is built from 17 residues. CDR3 coding DNA: TGTGCCAGCAGTCAATGGACTAGCGGGACCTCCTACAATGAGCAGTTCTTC. The encoded protein is CASSQWTSGTSYNEQFF.